This T cell receptor beta chain is from a study of spatial heterogeneity in lung cancer. TCRdb used MiXCR to reprocess the 5' RACE reads, holding one entry per CDR3 protein. The profile shows under 6,000 distinct CDR3 sequences, about 28% of them singletons. Points on this clonotype: Just one base apart from a much larger clone, this may be a read error.

The V gene's germline CDR1 is MNHEY and CDR2 SMNVEV (reference sequence). The CDR3 is 14 residues long. After removal of 8 bases from V and 0 bases from J, the junction contained 6 bases not matched to a gene. Time point of the sample: sample taken at primary tumor resection. No cells were sorted before sequencing. The whole RNA sequenced was extracted from tumor, nontumor lung or frozen PBMC. Untreated early-stage non-small cell lung cancer patients, over 55 in total, were the donors. This sequence joins TRBV27 and TRBJ2-7; 8 bases agree with TRBD1. This TCR came from a male donor with early-stage non-small cell lung cancer. The material sequenced was PBMCs, taken at surgery. CDR3 sequence: CASCYRGTSYEQYF. CDR3 DNA sequence: TGTGCCAGCTGTTACAGGGGGACCTCCTACGAGCAGTACTTC.